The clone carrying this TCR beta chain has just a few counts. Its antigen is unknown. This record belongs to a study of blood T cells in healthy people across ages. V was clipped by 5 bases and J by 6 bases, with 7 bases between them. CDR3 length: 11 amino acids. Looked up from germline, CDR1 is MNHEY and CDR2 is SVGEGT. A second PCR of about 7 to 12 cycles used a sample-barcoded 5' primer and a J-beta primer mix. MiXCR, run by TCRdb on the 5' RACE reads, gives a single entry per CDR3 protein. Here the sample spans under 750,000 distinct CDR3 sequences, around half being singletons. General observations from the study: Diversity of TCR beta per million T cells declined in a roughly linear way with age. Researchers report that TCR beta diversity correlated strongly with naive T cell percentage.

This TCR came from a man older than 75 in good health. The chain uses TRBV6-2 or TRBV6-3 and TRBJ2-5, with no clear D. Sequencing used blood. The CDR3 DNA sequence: TGTGCCAGCAGTACAGATAAGACCCAGTACTTC. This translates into CASSTDKTQYF.